The rows below give T cell receptor beta chains drawn from one sample of a study of blood T cells in healthy people across ages. Each CDR3 protein gets one entry after TCRdb re-called the 5' RACE reads with MiXCR. The sample has about 680,000 distinct CDR3 sequences, approximately 50% seen once. Specimen: blood. These receptor sequences come from a woman aged 60-75 years in good health. The CDR3 runs from the conserved cysteine through the conserved F or W. Each record gives: clone size, V gene, J gene, D gene, CDR3 DNA, CDR3 protein. D genes are given only for firm matches. Expanded clones are given a class, and other clones once, few, many or no size at all.

NA,TRBV18,TRBJ2-7,NA,TGTGCCAGCTCACCCCGTCCAGCTAGCTCCTACGAGCAGTACTTC,CASSPRPASSYEQYF
NA,TRBV9,TRBJ2-1,TRBD2,TGTGCCAGCAGCGTGGGGCGGGAGGGAAGGAATGAGCAGTTCTTC,CASSVGREGRNEQFF
once,TRBV4-2,TRBJ2-1,TRBD2,TGTGCCAGCAGCCCCGGGACTAAGAGCTCCTACAATGAGCAGTTCTTC,CASSPGTKSSYNEQFF
NA,TRBV20-1,TRBJ1-2,NA,TGCAGTGCTAGAGATCATAAGGGGAGCTATGGCTACACCTTC,CSARDHKGSYGYTF
NA,TRBV18,TRBJ1-3,NA,TGTGCCAGCTCACCACCGGGGAATGGAAACACCATATATTTT,CASSPPGNGNTIYF
NA,TRBV7-2,TRBJ2-1,NA,TGTGCCAGCAGCTTAGCGTTCAAGGGAGTAGGTGAGCAGTTCTTC,CASSLAFKGVGEQFF
few,TRBV6-1,TRBJ2-7,TRBD2,TGTGCCAGTCTAGCGGGAGTAGGGCCCTACGAGCAGTACTTC,CASLAGVGPYEQYF
NA,TRBV29-1,TRBJ1-1,NA,TGCAGCGTTAATATGGTGGACACTGAAGCTTTCTTT,CSVNMVDTEAFF
few,TRBV4-2,TRBJ2-7,TRBD2,TGTGCCAGCAGCCAAGATCAAGGGAGCGGGAGGGCCAACGAGCAGTACTTC,CASSQDQGSGRANEQYF
NA,TRBV29-1,TRBJ2-2,TRBD2,TGCAGCGTGCCCGGGACTAGCGGTCCGAACACCGGGGAGCTGTTTTTT,CSVPGTSGPNTGELFF